This T cell receptor (beta chain) emerged from a study of T cell repertoires in cytomegalovirus infection. This CDR3 contains 17 residues. Trimming cost V 4 bases and J 9 bases; bases outside gene matches: 20. The germline V gene has CDR1 SGHTA and CDR2 FQGNSA. In its sample, this clonotype was seen many times. TCRdb passed the reads through MiXCR, listing each CDR3 protein once. The table has a few hundred thousand distinct CDR3 sequences, 26% seen once. The chain has TRBV7-2 and TRBJ2-5, with TRBD2 identical over 7 bases. This sequence originates from a human donor in good health (CMV status not recorded). Some clones in this sample may be carry-over from other donors' samples. Sequences were obtained from PBMCs. CDR3 sequence reads: CASSYLRTGGGISAQYF. CDR3 nucleotides: TGTGCCAGCAGCTACCTCCGAACGGGAGGTGGAATTTCGGCCCAGTACTTC.